This TCR beta chain stems from a study of T-cell memory formation after mild COVID-19. In the study overall: Most TCR clusters belonged to a single donor.

TCRdb reprocessed the 5' RACE reads with MiXCR, giving one entry per CDR3 protein. The sample has 550,000 to 700,000 distinct CDR3 sequences, roughly 17% seen once; the top ten hold approximately 8.1%. The V gene's germline CDR1 is DFQATT and CDR2 SNEGSKA (reference sequence). The CDR3 is 14 residues long. The germline V and J ends were trimmed by 3 bases and 8 bases, with 19 bases remaining between them. The sequence derives from an adult woman who had mild COVID-19 (a few samples of this study predate the infection). Cell type and time point are not known. Specimen: PBMCs or a T cell subset sorted from them (not recorded which). The chain is built from TRBV20-1 and TRBJ1-2; D possibly corresponds to TRBD1 (5 bases). CDR3 nucleotides: TGCAGTGCTAGGTCTCCCTTATATTGGGGGGGCTACACCTTC. It specifies CSARSPLYWGGYTF.